The 24 T cell receptor beta chains below come from one sample, sequenced in a study of OX40 agonist ivuxolimab in advanced cancers. Generated by immunoSEQ multiplex PCR, the TCRdb table keeps only in-frame clones and is missing some. Found here are roughly 28,000 clones, roughly 80% of them singletons; the top ten hold about 19%. Sequencing was performed on CD4+ or CD8+ T cells sorted from blood, taken in a trial of the OX40 agonist ivuxolimab. Source of these receptors: an adult with an advanced solid tumor such as melanoma, head and neck, liver or kidney cancer.

This clone was detected only once. The gene calls are TRBV15 and TRBJ2-7; no definite D call. The V end lost 4 bases, the J end lost 0 bases, and 10 bases lay between the germline ends. CDR1 is LNHNV, CDR2 YYDKDF, per germline (reference sequence). The CDR3 is made up of 14 amino acids. Here the CDR3 DNA reads TGTGCCACCAGCACTAGGGTTTACTCCTACGAGCAGTACTTC. Translation: CATSTRVYSYEQYF.

The DNA for the CDR3 is TGTGCCAGCAGCTTAGCGGGGGGCGGGGAGACCCAGTACTTC. Its protein product is CASSLAGGGETQYF. The V call is TRBV13, the J call TRBJ2-5; D might be TRBD2 (7 bases). Germline loops: CDR1 PRHDT, CDR2 FYEKMQ (reference sequence). The CDR3 totals 14 residues. The germline V and J ends were trimmed by 1 base and 5 bases, with 11 bases remaining between them.

The rearrangement joins TRBV5-4 to TRBJ2-1; D is unresolved. V was trimmed by 2 bases and J by 6 bases, leaving 6 bases between them. Per the germline V gene, CDR1 is SGHNT and CDR2 is YYREEE (reference sequence). The CDR3 has 12 amino acids. DNA for the CDR3: TGTGCCAGCAGCTTCCACTCCAATGAGCAGTTCTTC. It is translated as CASSFHSNEQFF.

The V call is TRBV7-6, the J call TRBJ2-2; tentatively, D is TRBD2 (5 bases). The CDR3 runs 16 residues. Germline CDR1 SGHVS, CDR2 FNYEAQ. The germline V and J ends were trimmed by 10 bases and 0 bases, with 18 bases remaining between them. The CDR3, as DNA: TGTGCCACCCACGCGGGCTTAGCTGCGAACACCGGGGAGCTGTTTTTT. It is translated as CATHAGLAANTGELFF.

A few counts support this clone. The rearrangement links TRBV4-1 to TRBJ1-6, with no clear D. The ends were cut back, 0 bases at V and 5 bases at J, with 8 bases in the middle. There are 15 residues in the CDR3. Germline V gene lookup returns CDR1 MGHRA and CDR2 YSYEKL. In DNA, the CDR3 is TGCGCCAGCAGCCAAGACCCAGGAGATAATTCACCCCTCCACTTT. Translated: CASSQDPGDNSPLHF.

The chain carries TRBV9 and TRBJ2-3, with TRBD2 identical over 7 bases. CDR1 SGDLS and CDR2 YYNGEE come from the germline V gene. This CDR3 spans 16 amino acids. After removal of 0 bases from V and 6 bases from J, the junction contained 10 bases not matched to a gene. CDR3 residues: CASSVEGEAGFDTQYF. DNA for the CDR3: TGTGCCAGCAGCGTAGAAGGTGAAGCGGGGTTCGATACGCAGTATTTT.

V gene TRBV27 combines with J gene TRBJ2-4; 9 bases map to TRBD2. The germline CDR1 and CDR2 sequences are MNHEY and SMNVEV (reference sequence). Losses at the gene ends were 5 bases for V and 9 bases for J; bases not matched to a gene: 8. The CDR3 covers 14 residues. CDR3 bases: TGTGCCAGCAGTCCGGGACTAGCTTTAGGCATTCAGTACTTC. This sequence encodes CASSPGLALGIQYF.

The chain links TRBV29-1 to TRBJ2-7; tentative D call: TRBD2 (6 bases). V lost 5 bases and J lost 3, with 11 bases in between. The CDR3 extends over 12 amino acids. Germline V CDR1 and CDR2: SQVTM, ANQGSEA. The CDR3 region is CSVLSGVYEQYF. The CDR3 DNA reads TGCAGCGTTCTTAGCGGAGTCTACGAGCAGTACTTC.

The chain links TRBV30 to TRBJ2-6; 8 bases are a match to TRBD1. This CDR3 comprises 18 residues. Germline V gene lookup returns CDR1 GTSNPN and CDR2 SVGIG (reference sequence). With 5 bases clipped from V and 5 bases from J, the junction kept 17 bases outside the gene matches. In DNA form, the CDR3 reads TGTGCCTGGGCCGGAGGGGCAGGGGGCGAATTGTGGGCCAACGTCCTGACTTTC. This translates into CAWAGGAGGELWANVLTF.

The chain links TRBV5-1 to TRBJ2-3, with D possibly being TRBD1 (5 bases). The ends were cut back, 8 bases at V and 3 bases at J, with 16 bases in the middle. Per germline, CDR1 SGHRS and CDR2 YFSETQ. This CDR3 contains 14 residues. CDR3 bases: TGCGCCAGTACCCACCGCAGGGTGACAGATACGCAGTATTTT. Amino acids: CASTHRRVTDTQYF. The variable domain in full, with the rest retrieved from reference TRBV5-1 and TRBJ2-3, is KAGVTQTPRYLIKTRGQQVTLSCSPISGHRSVSWYQQTPGQGLQFLFEYFSETQRNKGNFPGRFSGRQFSNSRSEMNVSTLELGDSALYLCASTHRRVTDTQYFGPGTRLTVL.

This chain uses TRBV13 with TRBJ2-7; D gene uncertain. The germline V gene has CDR1 PRHDT and CDR2 FYEKMQ (reference sequence). Trimming shortened V by 5 bases and J by 4 bases, and 18 bases separated the two germline ends. The CDR3 totals 15 residues. The DNA for the CDR3 is TGTGCCAGCAGCCAGAGGTCAGCCGACCAATACGAGCAGTACTTC. It encodes CASSQRSADQYEQYF.

A single count supports this clone. This sequence joins TRBV27 and TRBJ2-7; either TRBD1 or TRBD2 may supply D (5 bases each). Germline CDR1 and CDR2: MNHEY and SMNVEV (reference sequence). V lost 5 bases, J lost 5 bases, and 13 bases lay in between. The CDR3 runs 13 residues. The CDR3 DNA is TGTGCCAGCAGTGTTCGGGGCAGCCACGAGCAGTACTTC. It yields the protein CASSVRGSHEQYF.

The genes are TRBV2 and TRBJ2-1; TRBD1 matches at 7 bases. Trimming at V came to 2 bases and at J to 4 bases, leaving 5 bases not matched to a gene. The CDR3 is 15 amino acids. Germline V lookup: CDR1 SNHLY, CDR2 FYNNEI. CDR3 loop: CASSERTGPYNEQFF. CDR3 in DNA: TGTGCCAGCAGTGAAAGGACAGGTCCGTACAATGAGCAGTTCTTC.

The chain is built from TRBV7-8 and TRBJ2-3, with no clear D. CDR3 length: 13 amino acids. CDR1 and CDR2 from the germline V gene are SGHVS and FQNEAQ. Trimming stripped 5 bases from V and 4 bases from J, with 10 bases between. The CDR3 loop is CASSDEVSDTQYF. The CDR3 bases are TGTGCCAGCAGCGACGAGGTTTCAGATACGCAGTATTTT.

The count of this clone is one. V usage is TRBV15 and J usage is TRBJ2-1, with 9 bases identical to TRBD2. Germline loops: CDR1 LNHNV, CDR2 YYDKDF (reference sequence). The CDR3 spans 17 residues. The junction had 8 bases not matched to a gene; V was cut back by 3 bases and J by 2 bases. The CDR3, as DNA: TGTGCCACCAGCAGTCCGGGCGGGGGGGCCCCCTACAATGAGCAGTTCTTC. This encodes CATSSPGGGAPYNEQFF. Full variable domain (rest looked up from reference TRBV15 and TRBJ2-1): DAMVIQNPRYQVTQFGKPVTLSCSQTLNHNVMYWYQQKSSQAPKLLFHYYDKDFNNEADTPDNFQSRRPNTSFCFLDIRSPGLGDTAMYLCATSSPGGGAPYNEQFFGPGTRLTVL.

As regards this clone: A much larger clone sits a single nucleotide away, making a read error possible. This rearrangement joins TRBV5-6 to TRBJ2-7, with D possibly TRBD1 on 7 matching bases. Trimming removed 3 bases at V and 0 bases at J, with 16 bases between. CDR3 size: 16 residues. The germline gives CDR1 SGHDT, CDR2 YYEEEE. The CDR3 DNA reads as TGTGCCAGCAGCTGGGACACAGGGGACTTCTCCTACGAGCAGTACTTC. Translating it yields CASSWDTGDFSYEQYF. The full variable domain, rest sourced from reference TRBV5-6 and TRBJ2-7, is DAGVTQSPTHLIKTRGQQVTLRCSPKSGHDTVSWYQQALGQGPQFIFQYYEEEERQRGNFPDRFSGHQFPNYSSELNVNALLLGDSALYLCASSWDTGDFSYEQYFGPGTRLTVT.

The chain employs TRBV29-1 and TRBJ2-5, with D maybe TRBD1 (8 bases). CDR3 length equals 12 residues. Trimming left V 6 bases short and J 9 bases short, with 17 bases between. Germline-derived CDR1 and CDR2 are SQVTM and ANQGSEA. DNA for the CDR3: TGCAGCGTGCCCGGACAGGGAGGGGCCCAGTACTTC. This translates into CSVPGQGGAQYF.

J is TRBJ1-2 and V is TRBV9; 7 positions match TRBD1. The V gene end was trimmed by 0 bases and the J gene end by 4 bases; junction bases not matched to a gene: 3. This CDR3 comprises 14 residues. Germline lookup yields CDR1 SGDLS and CDR2 YYNGEE. CDR3 sequence (DNA): TGTGCCAGCAGCGTAGCGGCAGGGGGCTATGGCTACACCTTC. Its translation: CASSVAAGGYGYTF.

V usage is TRBV7-3 and J usage is TRBJ2-5; a weak D match, TRBD2 (6 bases). This CDR3 contains 14 residues. V was clipped by 1 base and J by 5 bases, with 11 bases between them. The germline CDR1 and CDR2 sequences are SGHTA and FQGTGA. CDR3 region: CASSLNGGLETQYF. CDR3 DNA: TGTGCCAGCAGCTTAAACGGGGGTTTGGAGACCCAGTACTTC.

DNA of the CDR3: TGCGCCAGCAGCCAAGGTCCTCCGGGGGAGACCCAGTACTTC. Protein: CASSQGPPGETQYF. The rearrangement joins TRBV4-1 to TRBJ2-5; a weak D match, TRBD2 (5 bases). V was cut by 1 base and J by 5 bases, with 11 bases left in between. Germline values: CDR1 MGHRA, CDR2 YSYEKL. The CDR3 loop spans 14 amino acids.

The rearrangement joins TRBV6-6 to TRBJ2-1; TRBD1 matches at 10 bases. Germline CDR1 and CDR2: MNHNY and SVGAGI (reference sequence). This CDR3 region has 15 residues. Unmatched junction bases numbered 7, after V lost 6 bases and J lost 5 bases. This CDR3 is CASSSPGQGNNEQFF. The CDR3, as DNA: TGTGCCAGCAGCAGCCCGGGACAGGGGAACAATGAGCAGTTCTTC.

The chain has TRBV7-9 and TRBJ2-2; D possibly corresponds to TRBD2 (6 bases). Trimming left V 4 bases short and J 6 bases short, with 18 bases between. Per the germline V gene, CDR1 is SEHNR and CDR2 is FQNEAQ (reference sequence). The CDR3 runs to 16 residues. The CDR3 protein is CASSSRRAGPSGELFF. The DNA of the CDR3 is TGTGCCAGCAGCTCTAGGAGGGCAGGACCATCCGGGGAGCTGTTTTTT.

The chain uses TRBV30 and TRBJ2-5; D is possibly TRBD1 or TRBD2 (5 bases each). This CDR3 contains 13 residues. Trimming took off 3 bases at V and 1 base at J, with 9 bases between the two ends. Germline V gene sequence: CDR1 GTSNPN, CDR2 SVGIG (reference sequence). CDR3 sequence reads: CAWSLGVQETQYF. DNA for the CDR3: TGTGCCTGGAGCCTGGGGGTCCAAGAGACCCAGTACTTC.

The genes are TRBV6-5 and TRBJ2-1, with D perhaps matching TRBD2 (6 bases). Germline CDR1 MNHEY, CDR2 SVGAGI. V was shortened by 0 bases and J by 4 bases, with 10 bases between the two germline ends. The CDR3 has 15 amino acids. CDR3 residues: CASSYSLGGYNEQFF. The CDR3 coding sequence is TGTGCCAGCAGTTACTCATTGGGGGGATACAATGAGCAGTTCTTC.